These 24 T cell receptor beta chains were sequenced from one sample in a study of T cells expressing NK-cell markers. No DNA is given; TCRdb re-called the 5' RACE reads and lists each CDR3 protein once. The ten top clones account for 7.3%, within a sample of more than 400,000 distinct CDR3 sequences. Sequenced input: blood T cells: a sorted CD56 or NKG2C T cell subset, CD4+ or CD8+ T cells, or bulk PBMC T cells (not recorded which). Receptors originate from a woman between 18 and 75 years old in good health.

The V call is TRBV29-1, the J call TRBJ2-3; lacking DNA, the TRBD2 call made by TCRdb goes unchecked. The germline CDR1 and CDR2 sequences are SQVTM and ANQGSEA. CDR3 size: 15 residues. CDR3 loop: CSAVRAGDSTDTQYF.

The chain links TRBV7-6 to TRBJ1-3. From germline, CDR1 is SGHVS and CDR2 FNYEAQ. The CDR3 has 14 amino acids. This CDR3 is CASSLGGWENTIYF.

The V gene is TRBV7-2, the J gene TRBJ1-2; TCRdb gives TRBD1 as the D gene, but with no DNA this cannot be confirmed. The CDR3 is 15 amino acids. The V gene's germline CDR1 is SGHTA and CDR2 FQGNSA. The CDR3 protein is CASSMNPGQGGGYTF.

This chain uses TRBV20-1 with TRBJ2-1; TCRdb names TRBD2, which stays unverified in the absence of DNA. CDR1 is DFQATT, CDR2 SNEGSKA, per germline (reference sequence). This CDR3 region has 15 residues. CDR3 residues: CSARGRDEWFNEQFF.

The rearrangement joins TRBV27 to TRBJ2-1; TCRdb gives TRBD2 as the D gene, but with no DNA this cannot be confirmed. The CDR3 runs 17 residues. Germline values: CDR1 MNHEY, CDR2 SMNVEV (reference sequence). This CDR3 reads CASSLTPLAGDHNEQFF.

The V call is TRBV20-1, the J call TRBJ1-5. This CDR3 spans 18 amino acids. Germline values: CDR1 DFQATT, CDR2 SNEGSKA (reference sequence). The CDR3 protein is CSARVGGRTGLSNQPQHF.

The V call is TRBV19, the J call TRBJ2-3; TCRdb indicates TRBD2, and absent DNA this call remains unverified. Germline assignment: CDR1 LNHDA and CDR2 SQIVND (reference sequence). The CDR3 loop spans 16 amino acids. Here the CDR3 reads CASSLGGRSSTDTQYF.

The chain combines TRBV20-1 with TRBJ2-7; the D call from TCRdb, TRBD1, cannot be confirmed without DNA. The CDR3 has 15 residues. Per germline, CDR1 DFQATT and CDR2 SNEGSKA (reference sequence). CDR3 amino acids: CSAWGQGASSYEQYF.

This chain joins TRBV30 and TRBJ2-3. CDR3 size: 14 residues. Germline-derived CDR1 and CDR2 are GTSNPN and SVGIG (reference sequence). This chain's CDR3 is CAWSAGGYTDTQYF. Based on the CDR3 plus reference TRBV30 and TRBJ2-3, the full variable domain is SQTIHQWPATLVQPVGSPLSLECTVEGTSNPNLYWYRQAAGRGLQLLFYSVGIGQISSEVPQNLSASRPQDRQFILSSKKLLLSDSGFYLCAWSAGGYTDTQYFGPGTRLTVL.

This CDR3 is CASRRWRVNTEAFF. J is TRBJ1-1 and V is TRBV12-3 or TRBV12-4; TCRdb calls TRBD1, which cannot be checked without DNA. The CDR3 sequence is 14 residues long.

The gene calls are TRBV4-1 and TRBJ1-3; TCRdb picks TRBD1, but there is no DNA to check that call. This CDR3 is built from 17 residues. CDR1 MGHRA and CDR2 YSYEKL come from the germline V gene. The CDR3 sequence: CASSQDPGRVDGNTIYF.

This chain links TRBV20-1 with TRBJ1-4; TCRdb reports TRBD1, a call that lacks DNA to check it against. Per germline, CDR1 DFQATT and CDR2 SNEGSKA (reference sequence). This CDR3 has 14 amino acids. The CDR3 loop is CSASSSGRGGKLFF.

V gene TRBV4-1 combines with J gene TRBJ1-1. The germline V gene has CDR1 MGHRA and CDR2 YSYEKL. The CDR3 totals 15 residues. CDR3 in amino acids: CASSQDLPLNTEAFF.

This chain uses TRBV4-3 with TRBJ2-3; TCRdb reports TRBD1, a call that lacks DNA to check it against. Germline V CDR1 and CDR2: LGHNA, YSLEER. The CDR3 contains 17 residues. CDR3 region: CASSQDRFDGAPYTQYF.

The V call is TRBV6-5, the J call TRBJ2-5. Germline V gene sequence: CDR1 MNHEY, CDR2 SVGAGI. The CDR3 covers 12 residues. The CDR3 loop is CASSYPEETQYF.

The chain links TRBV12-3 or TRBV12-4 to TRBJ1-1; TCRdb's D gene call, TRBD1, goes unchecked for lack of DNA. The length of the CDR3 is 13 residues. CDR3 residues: CAIGGTVYTEAFF.

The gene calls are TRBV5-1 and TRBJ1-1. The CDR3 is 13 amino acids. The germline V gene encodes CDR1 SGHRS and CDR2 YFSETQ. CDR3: CASSRRDSGEAFF.

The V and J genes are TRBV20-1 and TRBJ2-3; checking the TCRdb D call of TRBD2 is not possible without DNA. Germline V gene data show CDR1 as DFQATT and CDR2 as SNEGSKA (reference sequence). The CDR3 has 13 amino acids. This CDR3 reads CSAPRLAGRGQYF.

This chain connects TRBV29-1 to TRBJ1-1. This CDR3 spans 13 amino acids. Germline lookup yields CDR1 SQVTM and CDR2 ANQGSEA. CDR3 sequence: CSTAGGDGTEAFF.

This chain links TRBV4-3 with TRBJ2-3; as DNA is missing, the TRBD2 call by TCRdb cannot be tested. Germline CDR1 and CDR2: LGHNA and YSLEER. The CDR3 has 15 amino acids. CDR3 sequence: CASSQSREGWYTQYF.

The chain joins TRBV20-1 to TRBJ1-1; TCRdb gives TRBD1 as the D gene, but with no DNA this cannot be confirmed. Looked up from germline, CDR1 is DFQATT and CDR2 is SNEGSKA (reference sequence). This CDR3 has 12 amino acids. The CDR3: CSARAGDRSAFF.

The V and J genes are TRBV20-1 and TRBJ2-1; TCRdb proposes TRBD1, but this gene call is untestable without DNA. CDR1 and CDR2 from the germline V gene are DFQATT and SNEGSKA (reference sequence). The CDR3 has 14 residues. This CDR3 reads CSARDSGGNNEQFF.

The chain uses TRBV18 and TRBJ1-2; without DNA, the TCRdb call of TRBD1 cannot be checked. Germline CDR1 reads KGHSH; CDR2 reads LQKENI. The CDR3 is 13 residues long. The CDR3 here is CASSPGSNYGYTF.

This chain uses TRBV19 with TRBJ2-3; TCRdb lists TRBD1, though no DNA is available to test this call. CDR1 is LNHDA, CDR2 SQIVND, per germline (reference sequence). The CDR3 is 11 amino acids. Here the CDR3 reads CASTQGWAQYF.